This T cell receptor beta chain emerged from a study of T-cell reconstitution after alpha-beta-depleted transplantation in children. Overall study results and limits: Some patients' high day-60 TCRbeta diversity was traced to surviving recipient T cells and thymic progenitors. T-cell counts and diversity at one year following transplant were attributed mainly to newly produced T cells. Expanded clones from the graft, numbering several hundred, reportedly supplied alpha-beta T cells about two months after transplant.

It was with unique molecular identifiers that the TCRbeta library was prepared. Each CDR3 protein is one row after TCRdb ran MiXCR on the PCR reads. The sample contains a few hundred thousand distinct CDR3 sequences, over 7.5% of which appear only once. A remark on this clonotype: Antigen unknown.

The origin of this receptor is a female patient between 2 and 10 years old who had a stem cell transplant for Fanconi anemia, so the T cells may come from the graft donor. The material sequenced was peripheral blood, taken 360 days after TCRalphabeta/CD19-depleted stem cell transplant.

The CDR3 DNA is TGTGCCAGCAGTTCCTTACCCGGGACCCGATCCAAAAACATTCAGTACTTC. Protein sequence: CASSSLPGTRSKNIQYF. The chain uses TRBV28 and TRBJ2-4; the D call may be TRBD1 or TRBD2 (5 bases each). The V end lost 4 bases, the J end lost 2 bases, and 18 bases lay between the germline ends. The CDR3 spans 17 residues. CDR1 and CDR2 (germline): MDHEN, SYDVKM.